This T cell receptor (beta chain) was retrieved from a study of cytomegalovirus exposure and HLA in healthy donors. The primer mix had 60 Vbeta and 13 Jbeta primers. Only in-frame clones appear in the TCRdb table, and some are missing; sequencing was by immunoSEQ multiplex PCR. In the table there are 190,000 or so clones, 80% of which are singletons. About this clone itself: The antigen remains unidentified.

The CDR3 runs 14 residues. Germline V CDR1 and CDR2: MDHEN, SYDVKM. Between the trimmed V and J ends, which lost 7 bases and 4 bases, there was a span of 16 bases. Whole-study results and caveats: Three CMV-associated chains were confirmed in vitro to be specific for CMV antigens. An ancestry cluster, one associated with Asian ancestry, reportedly showed fewer N-insertions than the approximately 650-donor mean in a later analysis. Later analysis suggested most CMV-associated TCR beta chains were HLA-restricted. CMV serostatus was the sole immune exposure information available.

Sequences were obtained from PBMCs. This receptor was identified in a boy between 10 and 17 years old in good health and CMV-seronegative. The rearrangement uses TRBV28 and TRBJ1-2; D is undetermined. CDR3 residues: CASTPPGSGYGYTF. CDR3 in DNA: TGTGCCAGCACCCCGCCGGGGTCTGGCTATGGCTACACCTTC.